The T cell receptor beta chain described here comes from a study of brain T cells in children with intractable seizures. The germline V gene encodes CDR1 SEHNR and CDR2 FQNEAQ (reference sequence). V was shortened by 1 base and J by 7 bases, with 20 bases between the two germline ends. The CDR3 consists of 17 residues. Method: immunoSEQ multiplex PCR; TCRdb's copy keeps in-frame clones and lacks some. The sample has just under 65,000 clones; 95% to 97% are singletons. The V call is TRBV7-9, the J call TRBJ2-1; D is ambiguous. The source is a boy under three years old with focal cortical dysplasia and intractable seizures. This specimen was peripheral blood, taken at surgery. CDR3 region: CASSLGDRAISENEQFF. The CDR3 bases are TGTGCCAGCAGCTTAGGAGACCGGGCCATCTCGGAGAATGAGCAGTTCTTC.